These 20 T cell receptor beta chains share one sample of origin, sequenced in a study of cytomegalovirus exposure and HLA in healthy donors. The PCR used 60 Vbeta and 13 Jbeta primers. Assay used: immunoSEQ multiplex PCR; TCRdb lists only in-frame clones, some missing. The top ten clones hold roughly 2.8% of a sample with more than 150,000 clones, approximately 80% of them seen once. Sequenced: PBMCs. These receptors came from a woman between 45 and 65 years old in good health and CMV-seropositive.

The V gene is TRBV10-3, the J gene TRBJ2-7; 9 bases map to TRBD1. Germline lookup yields CDR1 ENHRY and CDR2 SYGVKD. Germline trimming cut 6 bases from V and 6 bases from J; bases unmatched to any gene: 12. This CDR3 has 15 amino acids. CDR3 in amino acids: CAIRTGGESQVEQYF. Written as DNA, the CDR3 is TGTGCCATCAGGACAGGGGGGGAGAGTCAGGTCGAGCAGTACTTC.

V is TRBV5-1 and J is TRBJ2-7; 12 bases match TRBD2. CDR1 and CDR2 from the germline V gene are SGHRS and YFSETQ. The junction had 8 bases not matched to a gene; V was cut back by 0 bases and J by 1 base. The CDR3 extends over 18 amino acids. CDR3 loop: CASSLDPASGGVSYEQYF. CDR3 DNA: TGCGCCAGCAGCTTGGATCCCGCTAGCGGGGGGGTTTCCTACGAGCAGTACTTC.

The chain uses TRBV7-2 and TRBJ1-2; 7 bases agree with TRBD1. With V trimmed by 0 bases and J by 7 bases, 5 bases remained unmatched. The germline CDR1 and CDR2 sequences are SGHTA and FQGNSA. The CDR3 extends over 14 amino acids. The CDR3 spells CASSLATGNGGYTF. The CDR3 bases are TGTGCCAGCAGCTTAGCGACAGGGAACGGTGGCTACACCTTC.

The chain combines TRBV29-1 with TRBJ1-1; D is perhaps TRBD1 (6 bases). The CDR3 runs 13 residues. CDR1 and CDR2 (germline): SQVTM, ANQGSEA. Trimming took off 5 bases at V and 4 bases at J, with 14 bases between the two ends. The CDR3 sequence is CSVTRGKSTEAFF. CDR3 sequence (DNA): TGCAGCGTTACAAGGGGGAAGAGCACTGAAGCTTTCTTT.

The chain is built from TRBV5-5 and TRBJ1-5; the match to TRBD1 covers 10 bases. The V gene's germline CDR1 is SGHKS and CDR2 YYEKEE (reference sequence). V shed 0 bases and J 1 base; nucleotides not matched to a gene: 4. CDR3 length equals 17 residues. The CDR3 is CASSLEGTGVSNQPQHF. CDR3 nucleotide sequence: TGTGCCAGCAGCTTGGAGGGGACAGGGGTGAGCAATCAGCCCCAGCATTTT.

The chain carries TRBV6-1 and TRBJ1-5; D is ambiguous. The length of the CDR3 is 11 residues. V was pared by 7 bases and J by 6 bases, with 7 bases between. Germline V gene data show CDR1 as MNHNS and CDR2 as SASEGT. In nucleotides, the CDR3 is TGTGCCAGCACGAGTGGTCAGCCCCAGCATTTT. It encodes CASTSGQPQHF.

This clone was found once. Here the CDR3 reads CATSRDGTGTYEQYF. In nucleotides, the CDR3 is TGTGCCACCAGCAGAGATGGCACAGGGACCTACGAGCAGTACTTC. The genes are TRBV15 and TRBJ2-7; D may be TRBD1 (6 bases). V was clipped by 0 bases and J by 2 bases, with 11 bases between them. The germline gives CDR1 LNHNV, CDR2 YYDKDF (reference sequence). CDR3 size: 15 residues. Full variable domain (missing parts from reference TRBV15 and TRBJ2-7): DAMVIQNPRYQVTQFGKPVTLSCSQTLNHNVMYWYQQKSSQAPKLLFHYYDKDFNNEADTPDNFQSRRPNTSFCFLDIRSPGLGDTAMYLCATSRDGTGTYEQYFGPGTRLTVT.

The chain has TRBV6-1 and TRBJ2-3; no clear D. Germline assignment: CDR1 MNHNS and CDR2 SASEGT. Deletions cut 6 bases from V and 2 bases from J, with 3 bases between. The CDR3 is 11 residues long. CDR3 bases: TGTGCCAGCAGCCACACAGATACGCAGTATTTT. It is translated as CASSHTDTQYF.

The V and J genes are TRBV14 and TRBJ1-2; tentatively, D is TRBD1 (6 bases). Germline assignment: CDR1 SGHDN and CDR2 FVKESK. The CDR3 length is 14 residues. Trimming removed 1 base at V and 4 bases at J, with 10 bases between. CDR3 sequence: CASSQAGATYGYTF. The CDR3, as DNA: TGTGCCAGCAGCCAAGCAGGGGCGACCTATGGCTACACCTTC.

This clone was found once. This chain connects TRBV6-5 to TRBJ2-2, with D hard to call. CDR1 and CDR2 from the germline V gene are MNHEY and SVGAGI. V lost 3 bases and J lost 5, with 13 bases in between. This CDR3 is 15 amino acids long. The CDR3 loop reads CASSYGQAATGELFF. Written as DNA, the CDR3 is TGTGCCAGCAGTTATGGTCAAGCCGCAACCGGGGAGCTGTTTTTT.

The gene calls are TRBV2 and TRBJ1-6, with D possibly matching TRBD1 (6 bases). Trimming pared 1 base from V and 7 bases from J, leaving 11 bases between. CDR3 length: 15 residues. Germline values: CDR1 SNHLY, CDR2 FYNNEI. The DNA of the CDR3 is TGTGCCAGCAGTGAAGGTCAGGGGAGCAATTCACCCCTCCACTTT. Its protein is CASSEGQGSNSPLHF.

The V and J genes are TRBV4-2 and TRBJ2-7; D perhaps matches TRBD1 (5 bases). V was clipped by 1 base and J by 3 bases, with 19 bases between them. This CDR3 contains 17 residues. Germline assignment: CDR1 LGHNA and CDR2 YNFKEQ. The chain's CDR3 is CASSQGAQGTGFYEQYF. The CDR3 coding sequence is TGTGCCAGCAGCCAAGGAGCTCAGGGTACGGGTTTCTACGAGCAGTACTTC.

The CDR3 region is CASSLYRGDTGELFF. The CDR3, as DNA: TGTGCCAGCAGTTTATACAGGGGGGACACCGGGGAGCTGTTTTTT. The genes are TRBV28 and TRBJ2-2, with 8 positions matching TRBD1. V lost 1 base and J lost 3; bases outside the gene matches: 1. Germline V lookup: CDR1 MDHEN, CDR2 SYDVKM. The CDR3 is 15 residues long.

The chain joins TRBV28 to TRBJ2-5; 8 nucleotides match TRBD2. J was trimmed by 7 bases and V by 5 bases; bases with no gene match: 9. The germline V gene encodes CDR1 MDHEN and CDR2 SYDVKM. The CDR3 spans 14 residues. In nucleotides, the CDR3 is TGTGCCAGCAGTCCTCCCCGACGGGGGGGGACCCAGTACTTC. This gives the protein CASSPPRRGGTQYF.

The chain combines TRBV29-1 with TRBJ2-7; D might be TRBD1 (6 bases). CDR3 size: 13 residues. Trimming removed 5 bases at V and 0 bases at J, with 11 bases between. From germline, CDR1 is SQVTM and CDR2 ANQGSEA. CDR3 sequence (DNA): TGCAGCGTTCTACAGGGATTCTCCTACGAGCAGTACTTC. Translation gives CSVLQGFSYEQYF.

The chain uses TRBV6-1 and TRBJ2-7, with no clear D. Germline V gene data show CDR1 as MNHNS and CDR2 as SASEGT. CDR3 length: 13 residues. V lost 2 bases, J lost 0 bases, and 5 bases lay in between. The CDR3 bases are TGTGCCAGCAGTGAAACTGACTCCTACGAGCAGTACTTC. This codes for CASSETDSYEQYF.

The chain is built from TRBV29-1 and TRBJ2-3, with a tentative D call TRBD1 (6 bases). Trimming stripped 5 bases from V and 2 bases from J, with 14 bases between. CDR1 is SQVTM and CDR2 is ANQGSEA in the germline V gene. CDR3 length: 14 residues. For the CDR3, the DNA is TGCAGCGTTACCCCGGACAGAAACACAGATACGCAGTATTTT. Amino acid sequence: CSVTPDRNTDTQYF.

V is TRBV4-3 and J is TRBJ1-4; a weak D match, TRBD1 (5 bases). V was shortened by 0 bases and J by 6 bases, with 20 bases between the two germline ends. The CDR3 contains 18 residues. The germline CDR1 and CDR2 sequences are LGHNA and YSLEER. The CDR3 protein is CASSQDARRGEAYEKLFF. The CDR3 bases are TGCGCCAGCAGCCAAGATGCCCGCCGGGGGGAAGCGTATGAAAAACTGTTTTTT.

This chain's CDR3 is CSANPGTEAFF. The CDR3 region has the DNA TGCAGTGCTAATCCGGGCACTGAAGCTTTCTTT. The chain joins TRBV20-1 to TRBJ1-1, with no clear D. This CDR3 comprises 11 residues. Trimming took off 4 bases at V and 4 bases at J, with 7 bases between the two ends. Germline lookup yields CDR1 DFQATT and CDR2 SNEGSKA (reference sequence).

The chain joins TRBV7-2 to TRBJ2-6, with D possibly TRBD2 on 7 matching bases. Trimming took 5 bases from V and 0 from J, leaving 8 bases between them. There are 15 residues in the CDR3. Germline assignment: CDR1 SGHTA and CDR2 FQGNSA. The CDR3 loop is CASSRGGSGANVLTF. In DNA form, the CDR3 reads TGTGCCAGCAGCAGGGGGGGCTCTGGGGCCAACGTCCTGACTTTC.